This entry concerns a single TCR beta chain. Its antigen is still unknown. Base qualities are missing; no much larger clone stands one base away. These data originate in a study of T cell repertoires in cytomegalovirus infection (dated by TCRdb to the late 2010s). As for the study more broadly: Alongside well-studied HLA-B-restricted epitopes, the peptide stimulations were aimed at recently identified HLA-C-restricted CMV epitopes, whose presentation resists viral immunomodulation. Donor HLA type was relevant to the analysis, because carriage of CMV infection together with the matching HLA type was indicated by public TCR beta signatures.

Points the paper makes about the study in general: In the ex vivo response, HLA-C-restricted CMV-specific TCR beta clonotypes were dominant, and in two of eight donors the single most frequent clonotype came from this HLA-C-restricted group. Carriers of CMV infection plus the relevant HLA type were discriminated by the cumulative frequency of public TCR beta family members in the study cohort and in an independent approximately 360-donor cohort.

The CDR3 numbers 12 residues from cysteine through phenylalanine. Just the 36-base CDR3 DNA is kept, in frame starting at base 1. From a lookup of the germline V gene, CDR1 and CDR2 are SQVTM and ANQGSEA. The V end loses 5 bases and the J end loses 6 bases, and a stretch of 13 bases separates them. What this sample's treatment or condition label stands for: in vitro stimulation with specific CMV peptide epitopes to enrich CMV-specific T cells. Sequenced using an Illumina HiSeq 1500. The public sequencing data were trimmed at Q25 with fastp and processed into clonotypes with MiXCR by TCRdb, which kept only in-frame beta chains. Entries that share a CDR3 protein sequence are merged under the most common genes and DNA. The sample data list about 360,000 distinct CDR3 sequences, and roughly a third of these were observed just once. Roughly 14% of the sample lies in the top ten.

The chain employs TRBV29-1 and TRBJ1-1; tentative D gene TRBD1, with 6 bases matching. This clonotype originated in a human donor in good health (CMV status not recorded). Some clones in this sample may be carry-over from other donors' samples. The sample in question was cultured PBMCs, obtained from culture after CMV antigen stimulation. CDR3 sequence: CSVWRQEPEAFF. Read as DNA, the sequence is TGCAGCGTTTGGCGACAGGAGCCTGAAGCTTTCTTT.